The next 30 T cell receptor beta chains were all read from a single sample in a study of blood T cell repertoires in COVID-19. Clones were read by immunoSEQ multiplex PCR, and TCRdb kept only the in-frame ones, dropping some. The table has roughly 260,000 clones, about 89% seen once. Sequencing was performed on PBMCs or T cells enriched from blood (not recorded which). These receptors were taken from a woman under 30 who had recovered from COVID-19.

This clone was counted between two and nine times. The chain joins TRBV5-4 to TRBJ1-6; a weak D match, TRBD1 (5 bases). The germline V gene has CDR1 SGHNT and CDR2 YYREEE (reference sequence). V gave up 5 bases and J gave up 8 bases, with 17 bases separating them. This CDR3 has 15 residues. CDR3 bases: TGTGCCAGCAGTCGTGACGGGGGTTCGCATTCACCCCTCCACTTT. Residues: CASSRDGGSHSPLHF.

This clone has a single count. V gene TRBV5-1 combines with J gene TRBJ2-1; D unclear. Germline loops: CDR1 SGHRS, CDR2 YFSETQ. The CDR3 covers 15 residues. V lost 4 bases, J lost 8 bases, and 19 bases lay in between. The CDR3 reads CASSMGFVEVDEQFF. CDR3 in DNA: TGCGCCAGCAGCATGGGGTTCGTAGAAGTCGATGAGCAGTTCTTC. The full variable domain, its missing parts supplied by reference TRBV5-1 and TRBJ2-1, is KAGVTQTPRYLIKTRGQQVTLSCSPISGHRSVSWYQQTPGQGLQFLFEYFSETQRNKGNFPGRFSGRQFSNSRSEMNVSTLELGDSALYLCASSMGFVEVDEQFFGPGTRLTVL.

This chain joins TRBV20-1 and TRBJ1-1; perhaps TRBD1 as D (6 bases). The CDR3 length is 10 residues. V shed 5 bases and J shed 11 bases, with 12 bases lying between them. Germline loops: CDR1 DFQATT, CDR2 SNEGSKA (reference sequence). In nucleotides, the CDR3 is TGCAGTGCTCCGCAGGGGCGGGCTTTCTTT. Its protein is CSAPQGRAFF.

The chain has TRBV29-1 and TRBJ2-7, with 9 bases that match TRBD1. The CDR3 is made up of 16 amino acids. Germline assignment: CDR1 SQVTM and CDR2 ANQGSEA. Trimming at V came to 5 bases and at J to 3 bases, leaving 14 bases not matched to a gene. The CDR3 spells CSVTNAPGQGYYEQYF. CDR3 nucleotide sequence: TGCAGCGTTACGAACGCACCGGGACAGGGTTACTACGAGCAGTACTTC.

Regarding this clone: Additional DNA sequences in this sample encode the identical CDR3. The rearrangement links TRBV2 to TRBJ2-1; D call uncertain. The V and J ends lost 6 bases and 4 bases respectively, with 4 bases between them. The length of the CDR3 is 11 residues. From germline, CDR1 is SNHLY and CDR2 FYNNEI. CDR3 amino acids: CASSLYNEQFF. The CDR3 coding sequence is TGTGCCAGCAGCCTATACAATGAGCAGTTCTTC.

The chain has TRBV7-9 and TRBJ1-2; tentative D call: TRBD1 (6 bases). This CDR3 has 14 amino acids. V was clipped by 1 base and J by 8 bases, with 14 bases between them. Germline-derived CDR1 and CDR2 are SEHNR and FQNEAQ (reference sequence). The CDR3 DNA reads TGTGCCAGCAGCTTAGGGGCAGCCCAGGGGGGCTACACCTTC. Its translation is CASSLGAAQGGYTF.

The V gene is TRBV27, the J gene TRBJ2-5, with a weak D call TRBD2 (6 bases). CDR3 size: 12 residues. Trimming cost V 11 bases and J 0 bases, with 10 bases left between them. Germline CDR1 reads MNHEY; CDR2 reads SMNVEV (reference sequence). Here the CDR3 DNA reads TGTGCCTCAGCGGGTTACCAAGAGACCCAGTACTTC. Protein product: CASAGYQETQYF.

This chain uses TRBV3-1 (or the pseudogene TRBV3-2) with TRBJ1-5, with no clear D. With 1 base removed from V and 4 bases from J, the gap between germline ends came to 8 bases. Per the germline V gene, CDR1 is LGHDT and CDR2 is YNNKEL (reference sequence). The CDR3 spans 14 residues. CDR3: CASSQGSVNQPQHF. The CDR3 DNA reads as TGTGCCAGCAGCCAAGGATCAGTTAATCAGCCCCAGCATTTT.

J is TRBJ2-3 and V is TRBV9, with D perhaps TRBD2 (5 bases). Deletions cut 0 bases from V and 3 bases from J, with 8 bases between. The CDR3 sequence is 14 residues long. The germline V gene encodes CDR1 SGDLS and CDR2 YYNGEE. The CDR3 DNA sequence: TGTGCCAGCAGCGTAGAACTAGTAACAGATACGCAGTATTTT. This codes for CASSVELVTDTQYF.

The V gene is TRBV7-8, the J gene TRBJ2-3; 7 nucleotides agree with TRBD1. The germline CDR1 and CDR2 sequences are SGHVS and FQNEAQ. This CDR3 comprises 15 residues. V shed 3 bases and J 3 bases; nucleotides not matched to a gene: 6. The chain's CDR3 is CASSLGTVRTDTQYF. The CDR3 coding sequence is TGTGCCAGCAGCTTGGGGACAGTAAGGACAGATACGCAGTATTTT.

This clone was observed once. The chain joins TRBV18 to TRBJ1-1; D is perhaps TRBD1 (5 bases). V shed 0 bases and J shed 6 bases, with 17 bases lying between them. Germline V lookup: CDR1 KGHSH, CDR2 LQKENI. This CDR3 has 16 amino acids. Here the CDR3 reads CASSPPDPGLSSEAFF. CDR3 DNA: TGTGCCAGCTCACCACCGGACCCGGGACTAAGTTCTGAAGCTTTCTTT.

CDR3 bases: TGTGCCAGCAGCCCTTTAGCGGGAACTATAACAGATACGCAGTATTTT. It encodes CASSPLAGTITDTQYF. V usage is TRBV5-4 and J usage is TRBJ2-3; 8 bases are a match to TRBD2. CDR3 length: 16 residues. With 4 bases clipped from V and 3 bases from J, the junction kept 10 bases outside the gene matches. Germline V CDR1 and CDR2: SGHNT, YYREEE (reference sequence).

The chain is built from TRBV6-4 and TRBJ1-2, with TRBD1 identical over 8 bases. The V and J ends lost 2 bases and 5 bases, in that order; junction bases with no gene match: 7. CDR3 size: 15 residues. CDR1 and CDR2 from the germline V gene are MRHNA and SNTAGT. The CDR3 sequence: CASSDQTGAGYGYTF. In DNA, the CDR3 is TGTGCCAGCAGTGACCAGACAGGGGCCGGGTATGGCTACACCTTC.

This clone came up once. The chain combines TRBV7-8 with TRBJ2-1; the match to TRBD1 covers 9 bases. J was trimmed by 0 bases and V by 2 bases; bases with no gene match: 8. Germline CDR1 reads SGHVS; CDR2 reads FQNEAQ. This CDR3 has 18 residues. The CDR3: CASSLTRDRASSYNEQFF. DNA of the CDR3: TGTGCCAGCAGCTTAACGAGGGACAGGGCGAGCTCCTACAATGAGCAGTTCTTC.

The rearrangement links TRBV7-2 to TRBJ2-1, with D hard to call. The germline gives CDR1 SGHTA, CDR2 FQGNSA. The V end was cut by 6 bases, the J end by 8 bases, with 14 bases between. CDR3 length equals 13 residues. The CDR3 DNA sequence: TGTGCCAGCAGTGGCCAACCCCGGGATGAGCAGTTCTTC. Translated: CASSGQPRDEQFF. The variable domain in full, with the rest retrieved from reference TRBV7-2 and TRBJ2-1, is GAGVSQSPSNKVTEKGKDVELRCDPISGHTALYWYRQSLGQGLEFLIYFQGNSAPDKSGLPSDRFSAERTGGSVSTLTIQRTQQEDSAVYLCASSGQPRDEQFFGPGTRLTVL.

The chain has TRBV4-3 and TRBJ2-5, with a possible D match to TRBD2 (6 bases). Germline V gene sequence: CDR1 LGHNA, CDR2 YSLEER. Trimming removed 1 base from V and 5 bases from J, with 23 bases in between. This CDR3 has 18 amino acids. CDR3 sequence (DNA): TGCGCCAGCAGCCAAGTGTCCCCGGGGGACGTTCGTCAGGAGACCCAGTACTTC. The encoded protein is CASSQVSPGDVRQETQYF.

CDR3 sequence: CASRDVPRRMNTEAFF. The CDR3 bases are TGTGCCAGTAGAGATGTCCCGCGGAGGATGAACACTGAAGCTTTCTTT. V gene TRBV19 combines with J gene TRBJ1-1, with D hard to call. V was cut by 6 bases and J by 0 bases, with 17 bases left in between. The germline V gene encodes CDR1 LNHDA and CDR2 SQIVND (reference sequence). CDR3 length equals 16 residues. The whole variable domain, remainder taken from reference TRBV19 and TRBJ1-1, is DGGITQSPKYLFRKEGQNVTLSCEQNLNHDAMYWYRQDPGQGLRLIYYSQIVNDFQKGDIAEGYSVSREKKESFPLTVTSAQKNPTAFYLCASRDVPRRMNTEAFFGQGTRLTVV.

The chain combines TRBV3-1 (or the pseudogene TRBV3-2) with TRBJ2-5; a weak D match, TRBD2 (5 bases). V was shortened by 6 bases and J by 2 bases, with 10 bases between the two germline ends. This CDR3 region has 13 residues. Germline assignment: CDR1 LGHDT and CDR2 YNNKEL (reference sequence). The CDR3 sequence is CASSLLGQETQYF. CDR3 sequence (DNA): TGTGCCAGCAGTTTACTAGGACAAGAGACCCAGTACTTC.

The chain is built from TRBV19 and TRBJ1-3, with TRBD1 identical over 10 bases. CDR3 length: 15 residues. In germline, CDR1 is LNHDA, CDR2 SQIVND (reference sequence). The V and J ends lost 4 bases and 7 bases, in that order; junction bases with no gene match: 7. CDR3 in DNA: TGTGCCAGTAGTACGGCGGGACAGGGGATCAACACCATATATTTT. It codes for CASSTAGQGINTIYF.

The rearrangement joins TRBV7-9 to TRBJ1-2, with 7 nucleotides matching TRBD1. Germline assignment: CDR1 SEHNR and CDR2 FQNEAQ (reference sequence). The J segment lost 2 bases and the V segment lost 2 bases, leaving 2 bases of the junction unmatched. The CDR3 has 14 residues. The chain's CDR3 is CASSLKGQNYGYTF. DNA for the CDR3: TGTGCCAGCAGCTTAAAGGGACAGAACTATGGCTACACCTTC.

This chain connects TRBV24-1 to TRBJ1-2; 7 bases agree with TRBD1. The J segment lost 4 bases and the V segment lost 7 bases, leaving 2 bases of the junction unmatched. Looked up from germline, CDR1 is KGHDR and CDR2 is SFDVKD. This CDR3 is 12 amino acids long. CDR3 region: CATRGTAYGYTF. CDR3 nucleotides: TGTGCCACCAGAGGGACAGCCTATGGCTACACCTTC.

The chain uses TRBV3-1 (or the pseudogene TRBV3-2) and TRBJ2-3; TRBD2 is a possible D gene (6 bases). The V gene's germline CDR1 is LGHDT and CDR2 YNNKEL (reference sequence). There are 17 residues in the CDR3. The germline V and J ends were trimmed by 2 bases and 0 bases, with 15 bases remaining between them. CDR3 coding DNA: TGTGCCAGCAGCCAAACGCCGGCCGGGACTAGCACAGATACGCAGTATTTT. Residues: CASSQTPAGTSTDTQYF.

The J gene is TRBJ2-3, the V gene TRBV9, with 7 bases fitting TRBD2. The CDR3 is 12 amino acids. With 7 bases clipped from V and 9 bases from J, the junction kept 8 bases outside the gene matches. Germline CDR1 SGDLS, CDR2 YYNGEE. CDR3: CASGKRGGTQYF. The CDR3 DNA is TGTGCCAGCGGAAAACGCGGGGGAACGCAGTATTTT.

The gene calls are TRBV7-9 and TRBJ2-1; 8 bases agree with TRBD2. CDR1 and CDR2 (germline): SEHNR, FQNEAQ (reference sequence). This CDR3 is built from 16 residues. The trim removed 0 bases at V and 6 bases at J, leaving 7 bases unmatched. The CDR3 protein is CASSLARSGSGNEQFF. The CDR3, as DNA: TGTGCCAGCAGCTTAGCGCGAAGCGGGAGTGGCAATGAGCAGTTCTTC.

This clone was detected only once. The chain is built from TRBV7-9 and TRBJ2-3, with TRBD2 matching over 12 bases. CDR1 SEHNR and CDR2 FQNEAQ come from the germline V gene (reference sequence). The V segment lost 5 bases and the J segment 2 bases; nucleotides outside the gene matches: 2. The CDR3 consists of 15 residues. The DNA for the CDR3 is TGTGCCAGCAGCCCTAGCGGGAGGGCCACAGATACGCAGTATTTT. It codes for CASSPSGRATDTQYF.

The rearrangement links TRBV27 to TRBJ1-1; D might be TRBD1 (5 bases). Germline assignment: CDR1 MNHEY and CDR2 SMNVEV (reference sequence). This CDR3 has 18 residues. V dropped 3 bases and J dropped 0 bases, with 20 bases sitting between them. The DNA for the CDR3 is TGTGCCAGCAGTTTCCTCGGGACTGAAGGGATTATGAACACTGAAGCTTTCTTT. It yields the protein CASSFLGTEGIMNTEAFF.

The J gene is TRBJ2-2, the V gene TRBV18; D gene ambiguous. Germline V CDR1 and CDR2: KGHSH, LQKENI. This CDR3 is 14 amino acids long. Trimming cost V 8 bases and J 5 bases, with 15 bases left between them. CDR3 bases: TGTGCCAGCCAGGCCTCCGGTGGGACCGGGGAGCTGTTTTTT. This codes for CASQASGGTGELFF.

This chain links TRBV24-1 with TRBJ2-3; 16 bases agree with TRBD2. The trim removed 2 bases at V and 6 bases at J, leaving 7 bases unmatched. CDR3 length equals 18 residues. CDR1 and CDR2 from the germline V gene are KGHDR and SFDVKD. CDR3 protein: CATSDSGLAGGPMDTQYF. CDR3 nucleotide sequence: TGTGCCACCAGTGATTCGGGACTAGCGGGGGGGCCGATGGATACGCAGTATTTT.

The chain joins TRBV7-3 to TRBJ1-2; D might be TRBD1 (5 bases). This CDR3 spans 13 amino acids. V dropped 0 bases and J dropped 8 bases, with 10 bases sitting between them. Germline loops: CDR1 SGHTA, CDR2 FQGTGA. CDR3 bases: TGTGCCAGCAGCTTAACAGGGGCTATGGGCTACACCTTC. It translates to CASSLTGAMGYTF.

As to this clone: The same CDR3 also results from other DNA sequences found in this sample. The chain carries TRBV5-1 and TRBJ1-1; no firm D call. V was clipped by 0 bases and J by 6 bases, with 6 bases between them. This CDR3 has 12 residues. Per the germline V gene, CDR1 is SGHRS and CDR2 is YFSETQ. The DNA of the CDR3 is TGCGCCAGCAGCTTGGCCGGGTCTGAAGCTTTCTTT. This codes for CASSLAGSEAFF.